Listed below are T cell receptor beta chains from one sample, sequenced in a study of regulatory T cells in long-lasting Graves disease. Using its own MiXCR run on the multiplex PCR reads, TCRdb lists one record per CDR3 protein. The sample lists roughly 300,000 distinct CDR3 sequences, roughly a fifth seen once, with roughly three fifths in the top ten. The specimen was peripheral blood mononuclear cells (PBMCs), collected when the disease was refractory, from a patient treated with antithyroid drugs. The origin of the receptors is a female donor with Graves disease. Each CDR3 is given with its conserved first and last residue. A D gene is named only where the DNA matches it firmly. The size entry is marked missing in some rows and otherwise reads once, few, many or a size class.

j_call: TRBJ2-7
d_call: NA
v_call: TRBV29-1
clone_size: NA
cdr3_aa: CSAYECDRAPYEQYF
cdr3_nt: NA

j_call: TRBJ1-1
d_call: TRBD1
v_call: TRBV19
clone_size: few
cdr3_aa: CASRFQQGGGTEAFF
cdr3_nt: TGTGCCAGTAGGTTCCAACAGGGGGGAGGCACTGAAGCTTTCTTT

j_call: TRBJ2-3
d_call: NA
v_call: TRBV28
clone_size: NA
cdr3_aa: CASNTDFFGTDTQYF
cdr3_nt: TGTGCCAGCAATACCGATTTTTTTGGCACAGATACGCAGTATTTT

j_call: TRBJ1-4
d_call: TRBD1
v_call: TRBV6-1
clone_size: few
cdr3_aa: CASSEARGQGEKLFF
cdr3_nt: TGTGCCAGCAGTGAAGCTAGGGGGCAAGGCGAAAAACTGTTTTTT

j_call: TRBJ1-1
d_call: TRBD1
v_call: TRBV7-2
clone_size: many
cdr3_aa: CASSSGTVNTEAFF
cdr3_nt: TGTGCCAGCAGCTCCGGGACAGTGAACACTGAAGCTTTCTTT

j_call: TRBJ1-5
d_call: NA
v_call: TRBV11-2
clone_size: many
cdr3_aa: CASSFQDNQPQHF
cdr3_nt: TGTGCCAGCAGCTTCCAGGACAATCAGCCCCAGCATTTT

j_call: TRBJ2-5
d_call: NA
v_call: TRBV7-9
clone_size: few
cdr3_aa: CASSLEGFGGAGETQYF
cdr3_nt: TGTGCCAGCAGCTTAGAGGGCTTCGGCGGCGCGGGAGAGACCCAGTACTTC

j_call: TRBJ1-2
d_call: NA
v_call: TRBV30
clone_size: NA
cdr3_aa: CAWSRRQGKNYGYTF
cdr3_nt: TGTGCCTGGAGTCGACGGCAGGGCAAAAACTATGGCTACACCTTC

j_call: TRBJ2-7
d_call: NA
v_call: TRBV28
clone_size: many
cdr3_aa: CASSPTPAGIHEQYF
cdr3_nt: TGTGCCAGCAGTCCGACTCCTGCCGGGATCCACGAGCAGTACTTC

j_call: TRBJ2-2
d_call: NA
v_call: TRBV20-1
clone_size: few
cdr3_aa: CSARERGTNTGELFF
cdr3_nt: TGCAGTGCTAGAGAGAGAGGGACGAACACCGGGGAGCTGTTTTTT

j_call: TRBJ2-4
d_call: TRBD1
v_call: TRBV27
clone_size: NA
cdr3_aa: CASKGQGDAKNIQYF
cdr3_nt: TGTGCCAGCAAAGGACAGGGGGATGCCAAAAACATTCAGTACTTC

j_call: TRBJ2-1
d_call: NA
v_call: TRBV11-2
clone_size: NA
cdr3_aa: CASSLVEVYNEQFF
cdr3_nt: TGTGCCAGCAGCTTAGTTGAGGTGTACAATGAGCAGTTCTTC

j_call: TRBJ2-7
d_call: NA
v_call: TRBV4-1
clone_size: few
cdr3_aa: CASSQEGVGSYEQYF
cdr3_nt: TGCGCCAGCAGCCAAGAAGGGGTAGGGAGCTACGAGCAGTACTTC

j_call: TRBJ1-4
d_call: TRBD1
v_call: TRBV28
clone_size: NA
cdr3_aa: CASSLWGTVNEKLFF
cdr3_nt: TGTGCCAGCAGTTTATGGGGGACAGTTAATGAAAAACTGTTTTTT

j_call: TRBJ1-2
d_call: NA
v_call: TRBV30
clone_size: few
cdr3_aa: CAWNRESDGYTF
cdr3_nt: TGTGCCTGGAACAGGGAGTCTGATGGCTACACCTTC